The rows below give T cell receptor beta chains drawn from one sample of a study of cytomegalovirus exposure and HLA in healthy donors. Data came from immunoSEQ multiplex PCR; TCRdb stores just in-frame clones and leaves some out. Of roughly 120,000 clones in the sample, approximately 80% are singletons; the top ten hold over 10%. The sample comprised PBMCs. Receptors originate from a woman in her thirties or forties in good health and CMV-seropositive. CDR3s include the opening cysteine and the closing phenylalanine or tryptophan. A D gene is named only where the DNA matches it firmly. Clone size is shown for a subset of rows, as once, few, many or a class of expanded clone.

abundance	v_gene	d_gene	len	j_gene	CDR3aa	CDR3nt
.	TRBV7-6	TRBD2	12	TRBJ2-1	CASGRAYNEQFF	TGTGCCAGCGGGAGGGCCTACAATGAGCAGTTCTTC
.	TRBV30	.	15	TRBJ1-1	CAWSVLGGVVTEAFF	TGTGCCTGGAGTGTACTTGGGGGGGTTGTCACTGAAGCTTTCTTT
few	TRBV6-5	.	14	TRBJ2-7	CASKRGTSSYEQYF	TGTGCCAGCAAAAGGGGAACCAGCTCCTACGAGCAGTACTTC
.	TRBV28	.	14	TRBJ2-7	CASRRGGISYEQYF	TGTGCCAGCAGGAGGGGAGGTATCTCCTACGAGCAGTACTTC
.	TRBV2	.	15	TRBJ1-5	CASSEEGLSNQPQHF	TGTGCCAGCAGTGAGGAGGGCCTTAGCAATCAGCCCCAGCATTTT
.	TRBV5-1	.	14	TRBJ2-5	CASSGGGQQETQYF	TGCGCCAGCAGCGGCGGGGGCCAGCAAGAGACCCAGTACTTC
.	TRBV6-4	.	14	TRBJ2-7	CASTFRVSLYEQYF	TGTGCCAGCACTTTTCGGGTTAGTCTTTACGAGCAGTACTTC
.	TRBV7-9	.	12	TRBJ2-1	CASSLRGSRQFF	TGTGCCAGCAGCTTACGAGGGAGCCGGCAGTTCTTC
few	TRBV7-2	.	11	TRBJ2-1	CASSQQSEQFF	TGTGCCAGCAGCCAACAGAGTGAGCAGTTCTTC
.	TRBV7-9	.	13	TRBJ1-1	CASSYKRNTEAFF	TGTGCCAGCAGTTATAAGAGGAACACTGAAGCTTTCTTT
.	TRBV5-1	.	14	TRBJ2-3	CASSPARATDTQYF	TGCGCCAGCAGCCCGGCGAGGGCTACAGATACGCAGTATTTT
.	TRBV7-9	.	15	TRBJ2-7	CASSFGGDISYEQYF	TGTGCCAGCAGCTTTGGGGGGGACATCTCCTACGAGCAGTACTTC
.	TRBV11-2	.	16	TRBJ1-4	CASSPGDRLSNEKLLF	TGTGCCAGCAGCCCTGGAGACAGGCTGTCTAATGAAAAACTGCTTTTT
.	TRBV9	.	15	TRBJ1-2	CASSVGGGRDYGYTF	TGTGCCAGCAGCGTAGGGGGGGGGCGAGACTATGGCTACACCTTC
once	TRBV18	.	14	TRBJ2-7	CASSPQGGSNEQYF	TGTGCCAGCTCACCCCAAGGGGGATCCAACGAGCAGTACTTC
.	TRBV30	TRBD1	15	TRBJ1-4	CAWSARTGNNEKLFF	TGTGCCTGGAGTGCCAGGACAGGGAATAATGAAAAACTGTTTTTT
.	TRBV27	.	17	TRBJ2-7	CASSLSAEGLAFYEQYF	TGTGCCAGCAGTTTATCGGCGGAGGGGCTAGCTTTCTACGAGCAGTACTTC
few	TRBV6-1	TRBD1	15	TRBJ2-5	CASSDVGGAGETQYF	TGTGCCAGCAGTGACGTAGGGGGCGCCGGGGAGACCCAGTACTTC
.	TRBV2	TRBD1	13	TRBJ2-7	CASSLDRAREQYF	TGTGCCAGCAGCTTGGACAGGGCGAGGGAGCAGTACTTC
once	TRBV2	.	12	TRBJ1-5	CASRGVGQPQHF	TGTGCCAGCAGAGGGGTCGGCCAGCCCCAGCATTTT
.	TRBV6-6	.	12	TRBJ2-7	CASYDRGNEQYF	TGTGCCAGCTACGACAGAGGCAACGAGCAGTACTTC
.	TRBV4-1	TRBD1	17	TRBJ2-2	CASSPLRTGGLTGELFF	TGCGCCAGCAGCCCCCTCCGGACAGGGGGCCTTACCGGGGAGCTGTTTTTT
.	TRBV27	TRBD1	15	TRBJ1-2	CASSLTPGQDYGYTF	TGTGCCAGCAGCTTAACCCCGGGACAGGATTATGGCTACACCTTC
few	TRBV6-6	.	15	TRBJ1-2	CASSYGDTGNYGYTF	TGTGCCAGCAGTTACGGCGACACGGGGAACTATGGCTACACCTTC
.	TRBV27	.	15	TRBJ2-2	CASSLSTGRTGELFF	TGTGCCAGCAGTTTATCAACAGGGCGGACCGGGGAGCTGTTTTTT
.	TRBV7-9	.	17	TRBJ1-4	CASSHDGAPGWKEKLFF	TGTGCCAGCAGCCACGACGGAGCGCCGGGATGGAAGGAAAAACTGTTTTTT
.	TRBV7-3	TRBD2	18	TRBJ2-1	CASSLQRGSSRGSGEQFF	TGTGCCAGCAGCTTACAGCGCGGGAGTTCAAGGGGATCGGGTGAGCAGTTCTTC